This TCR beta chain emerged from a study of T cells in localized non-small cell lung cancer. Notes on the study in general: In uninvolved adjacent lung, T cell clonality reached its highest value, exceeding tumor.

TCRdb keeps only in-frame clones here, not all; method: immunoSEQ multiplex PCR. The data hold about 33,000 clones, with roughly 90% observed a single time. Remarks on this clone: Its antigen is as yet unknown.

This sequence was found in a man between 40 and 69 years old with stage I lung adenocarcinoma. Source: peripheral blood, taken before any cancer treatment.

The CDR3 loop reads CASSVGGENIQYF. The CDR3 DNA reads as TGTGCCAGCAGTGTGGGGGGGGAGAACATTCAGTACTTC. The chain employs TRBV2 and TRBJ2-4; TRBD2 matches at 7 bases. This CDR3 has 13 amino acids. The germline V gene has CDR1 SNHLY and CDR2 FYNNEI. V was pared by 4 bases and J by 7 bases, with 4 bases of the junction left unmatched.